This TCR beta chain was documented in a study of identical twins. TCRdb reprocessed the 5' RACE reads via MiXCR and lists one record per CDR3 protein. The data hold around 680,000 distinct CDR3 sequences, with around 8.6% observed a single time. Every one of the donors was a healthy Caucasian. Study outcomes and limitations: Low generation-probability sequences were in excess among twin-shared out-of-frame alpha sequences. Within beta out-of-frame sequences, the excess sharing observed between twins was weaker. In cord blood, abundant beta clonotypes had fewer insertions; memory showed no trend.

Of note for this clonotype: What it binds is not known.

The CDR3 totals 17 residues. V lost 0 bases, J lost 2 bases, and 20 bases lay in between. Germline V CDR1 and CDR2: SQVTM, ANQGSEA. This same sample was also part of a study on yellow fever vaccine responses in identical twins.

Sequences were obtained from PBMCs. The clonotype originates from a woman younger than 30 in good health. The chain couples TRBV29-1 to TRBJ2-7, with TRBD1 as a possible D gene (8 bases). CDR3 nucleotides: TGCAGCGTTGAAGAGTGGACTGAAACAGGGGGGGCCTACGAGCAGTACTTC. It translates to CSVEEWTETGGAYEQYF.